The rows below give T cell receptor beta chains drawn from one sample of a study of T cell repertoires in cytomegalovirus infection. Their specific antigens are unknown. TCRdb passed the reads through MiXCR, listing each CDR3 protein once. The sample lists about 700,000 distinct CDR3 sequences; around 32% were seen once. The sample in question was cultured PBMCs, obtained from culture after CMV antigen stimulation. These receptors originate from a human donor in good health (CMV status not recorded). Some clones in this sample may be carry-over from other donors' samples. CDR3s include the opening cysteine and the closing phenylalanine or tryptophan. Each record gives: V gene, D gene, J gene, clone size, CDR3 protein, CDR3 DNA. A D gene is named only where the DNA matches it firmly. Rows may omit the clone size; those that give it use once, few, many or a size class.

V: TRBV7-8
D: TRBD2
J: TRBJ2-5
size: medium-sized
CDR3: CASSRVSGEGPPTQYF
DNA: TGTGCCAGCAGTAGAGTTTCGGGGGAGGGCCCTCCGACCCAGTACTTC

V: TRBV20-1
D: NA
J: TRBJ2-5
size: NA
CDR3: CSARKVETQYF
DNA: TGCAGTGCTAGGAAGGTGGAGACCCAGTACTTC

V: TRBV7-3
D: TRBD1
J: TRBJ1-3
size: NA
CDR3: CASRGDRGLFSSGNTIYF
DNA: TGTGCCAGCAGGGGGGACAGGGGTCTGTTTTCCTCAGGAAACACCATATATTTT

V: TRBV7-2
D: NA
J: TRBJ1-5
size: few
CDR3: CASSLVGGFSNQPQHF
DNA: TGTGCCAGCAGCTTAGTGGGGGGCTTTAGCAATCAGCCCCAGCATTTT

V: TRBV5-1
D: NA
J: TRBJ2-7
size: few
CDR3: CASSLGQGGFEQYF
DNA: TGCGCCAGCAGCTTGGGACAGGGAGGGTTCGAGCAGTACTTC

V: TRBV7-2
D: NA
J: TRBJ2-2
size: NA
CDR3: CASTRDLNTGELFF
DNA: TGTGCCAGCACCCGGGACCTAAACACCGGGGAGCTGTTTTTT

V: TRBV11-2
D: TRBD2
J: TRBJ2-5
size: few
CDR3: CASSLTSTSLASAQETQYF
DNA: TGTGCCAGCAGCTTGACATCGACTAGCCTAGCCTCGGCTCAAGAGACCCAGTACTTC

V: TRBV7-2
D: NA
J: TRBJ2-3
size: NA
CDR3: CASSSQTSDTQYF
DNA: TGTGCCAGCAGCTCGCAGACTTCTGATACGCAGTATTTT

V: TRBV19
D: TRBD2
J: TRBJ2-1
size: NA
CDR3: CASSRPSGKPNEQFF
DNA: TGTGCCAGTAGCCGGCCTAGCGGGAAGCCCAATGAGCAGTTCTTC

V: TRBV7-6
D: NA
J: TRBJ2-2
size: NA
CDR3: CASSLPEGAGELFF
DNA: TGTGCCAGCAGCTTGCCGGAGGGGGCCGGGGAGCTGTTTTTT

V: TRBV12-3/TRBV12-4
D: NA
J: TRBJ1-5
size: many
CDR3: CASSLAPAGGQPQHF
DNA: TGTGCCAGCAGTTTAGCGCCGGCAGGCGGTCAGCCCCAGCATTTT

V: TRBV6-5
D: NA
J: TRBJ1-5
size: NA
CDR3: CASSYSRVGQPQHF
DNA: TGTGCCAGCAGTTACTCGAGGGTTGGACAGCCCCAGCATTTT

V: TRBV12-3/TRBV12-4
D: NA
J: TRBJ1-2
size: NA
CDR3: CASSLRDNYGYTF
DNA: TGTGCCAGCAGTTTGCGGGACAACTATGGCTACACCTTC

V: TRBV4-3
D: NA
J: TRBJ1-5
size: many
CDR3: CASSQGRGQPQHF
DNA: TGCGCCAGCAGCCAAGGCCGGGGGCAGCCCCAGCATTTT

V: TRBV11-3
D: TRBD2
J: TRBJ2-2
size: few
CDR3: CASSETSGKDGELFF
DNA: TGTGCCAGCAGCGAGACTAGCGGGAAGGACGGGGAGCTGTTTTTT

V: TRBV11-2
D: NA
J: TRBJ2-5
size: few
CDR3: CASSDITDDGETQYF
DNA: TGTGCCAGCAGCGACATAACAGACGACGGAGAGACCCAGTACTTC

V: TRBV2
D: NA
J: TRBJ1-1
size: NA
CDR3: CASVKGNTEAFF
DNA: TGTGCCAGCGTTAAGGGGAACACTGAAGCTTTCTTT

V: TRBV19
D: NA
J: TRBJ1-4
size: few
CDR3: CASSIENVRDPNEKLFF
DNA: TGTGCCAGTAGTATAGAGAATGTCCGGGACCCAAATGAAAAACTGTTTTTT